This TCR beta chain was sequenced in a study of molecular identifiers for immune sequencing clone quantification. TCRdb redid the calling of the PCR reads with MiXCR, one entry per CDR3 protein. This repertoire shows over 90,000 distinct CDR3 sequences, 35% found once; its top ten account for roughly 10%. This clonotype appeared many times. Its antigen is currently unknown. Overall study results and limits: Over 98% of effector molecules, but under 1% in naive cells, were held by clones with more than 20 RNA copies. Clone sizes that are highly expanded could be underestimated when identical TCR molecules share a barcode. Amid fewer than 1.3 million naive cells, spiked Jurkat TCR RNA from one cell was reportedly still detectable.

Germline assignment: CDR1 SGDLS and CDR2 YYNGEE. The germline V and J ends were trimmed by 4 bases and 0 bases, with 20 bases remaining between them. The CDR3 covers 17 residues. This chain joins TRBV9 and TRBJ2-7; possible D gene TRBD2, 6 bases. The TCR comes from a human donor in good health. Some libraries in this study had Jurkat cell RNA spiked in. The source material was naive CD8+ T cells from blood, with Jurkat cell RNA spiked in. Subset meaning: FACS-sorted CD8+CD4-CCR7+CD45RA+ naive T cells. Here the CDR3 reads CASSPLSLAVSSYEQYF. The CDR3 DNA reads as TGTGCCAGCAGCCCTCTATCCTTAGCGGTCAGCTCCTACGAGCAGTACTTC.